The sequence of this TCR beta chain was determined in a study of vaccination and CD4 T cells after COVID-19. Study-wide context: Cellular stimulation was performed using overlapping spike peptides derived from SARS-CoV-2, HCoV-NL63, HCoV-OC43 and HCoV-229E. Findings and limits, study-wide: Convalescent patients studied were relatively few, and early post-infection timepoints were absent.

For this clonotype: Antigen unknown.

The V gene's germline CDR1 is SGHDT and CDR2 YYEEEE. The J segment lost 7 bases and the V segment lost 0 bases, leaving 6 bases of the junction unmatched. The CDR3 runs to 14 residues. Described treatment: approximately 9-day PBMC culture with coronavirus spike peptide pools or control peptides (ViraFEST assay). Cultured CD4+ T cell DNA underwent sequencing with the Oncomine TCR Beta short-read assay. In TCRdb, the PCR reads were re-called with MiXCR into one record per CDR3 protein. The sample records approximately 17,000 distinct CDR3 sequences, approximately 30% being singletons. Sequenced sample: cultured CD4+ T cells from blood. The TCR was taken from a human donor with COVID-19. V gene TRBV5-6 combines with J gene TRBJ1-1; TRBD1 matches at 7 bases. The chain's CDR3 is CASSLGRGRGEAFF. CDR3 nucleotide sequence: TGTGCCAGCAGCTTGGGCAGGGGGAGAGGTGAAGCTTTCTTT.